The 11 T cell receptor beta chains given below trace back to one sample, sequenced in a study of T-cell memory formation after mild COVID-19 listed by TCRdb under 2021. Library preparation used 5' RACE. TCRdb lists the instrument as Illumina NovaSeq 6000. TCRdb handled the public reads itself, with Q25 trimming in fastp and clone calling in MiXCR, and kept productive beta chains. Identical CDR3 protein sequences are pooled into one entry, listed with their most common genes and DNA. Present in this sample are fewer than 700,000 distinct CDR3 sequences, less than 25% of which were seen just once. Together, the top ten hold around 8.4% of the sample. Input material: PBMCs or a T cell subset sorted from them (not recorded which). Receptors were obtained from an adult woman who had mild COVID-19 (a few samples of this study predate the infection). The sample titles of this study are shuffled in the database, so cell type and time point are left out; the donor was told from shared clones.

The chain recombines TRBV19 with TRBJ1-6; a possible D gene is TRBD1 (6 bases). Deletions cut 3 bases from V and 8 bases from J, with 11 bases between. Per the germline V gene, CDR1 is LNHDA and CDR2 is SQIVND (reference sequence). CDR3 length: 14 amino acids. CDR3 DNA: TGTGCCAGTAGTATCACACAGGGATATTCACCCCTCCACTTT. Amino acid sequence: CASSITQGYSPLHF. The full variable domain, its missing parts supplied by reference TRBV19 and TRBJ1-6, is DGGITQSPKYLFRKEGQNVTLSCEQNLNHDAMYWYRQDPGQGLRLIYYSQIVNDFQKGDIAEGYSVSREKKESFPLTVTSAQKNPTAFYLCASSITQGYSPLHFGNGTRLTVT.

J is TRBJ2-7 and V is TRBV9; D is unresolved. In germline, CDR1 is SGDLS, CDR2 YYNGEE. The CDR3 loop spans 12 amino acids. V shed 3 bases and J shed 8 bases, with 12 bases lying between them. CDR3 in amino acids: CASSGLLGKQYF. CDR3 nucleotides: TGTGCCAGCAGCGGTCTTTTAGGGAAGCAGTACTTC.

V is TRBV3-1 and J is TRBJ2-7; D uncertain. Germline V gives CDR1 LGHDT, CDR2 YNNKEL (reference sequence). Trimming removed 0 bases at V and 6 bases at J, with 9 bases between. The CDR3 spans 13 residues. As DNA, the CDR3 is TGTGCCAGCAGCCAAGATCAGTGGATCGAGCAGTACTTC. This translates into CASSQDQWIEQYF.

This chain connects TRBV12-3 or TRBV12-4 to TRBJ2-1, with 8 bases identical to TRBD2. Trimming removed 3 bases from V and 4 bases from J; junction bases left unmatched: 11. The CDR3 spans 17 residues. CDR3 in DNA: TGTGCCAGCAGTTTGTTGGCGGGGGGCCCGTCTTACAATGAGCAGTTCTTC. Translating gives CASSLLAGGPSYNEQFF.

The chain carries TRBV12-3 or TRBV12-4 and TRBJ1-2; no definite D call. The CDR3 has 12 amino acids. V lost 6 bases, J lost 6 bases, and 11 bases lay in between. This CDR3 reads CASSNILDGYTF. The CDR3 nucleotides are TGTGCCAGCAGCAACATTTTGGATGGCTACACCTTC.

The V and J genes are TRBV4-1 and TRBJ2-3; 8 bases are a match to TRBD2. The CDR3 totals 15 residues. J lost 2 bases, V lost 8 bases, and 9 bases had no gene match. Germline CDR1 MGHRA, CDR2 YSYEKL. For the CDR3, the DNA is TGCGCCAGCGCCGGGACTAGTCACGACACAGATACGCAGTATTTT. This sequence encodes CASAGTSHDTDTQYF.

This rearrangement joins TRBV7-9 to TRBJ2-1; D may be TRBD2 (6 bases). Germline-derived CDR1 and CDR2 are SEHNR and FQNEAQ (reference sequence). Trimming stripped 5 bases from V and 6 bases from J, with 14 bases between. The CDR3 is 14 amino acids. CDR3 sequence (DNA): TGTGCCAGCAGCGGGGGGAATCCTGGCAATGAGCAGTTCTTC. Amino acid sequence: CASSGGNPGNEQFF.

The rearrangement joins TRBV5-1 to TRBJ2-3, with TRBD2 identical over 8 bases. CDR1 and CDR2 (germline): SGHRS, YFSETQ. This CDR3 region has 17 residues. Trimming removed 3 bases from V and 1 base from J; junction bases left unmatched: 10. The CDR3 is CASSSTAETSGTDTQYF. In DNA, the CDR3 is TGCGCCAGCAGCTCCACTGCTGAGACTAGCGGCACAGATACGCAGTATTTT.

V and J are TRBV15 and TRBJ1-5; D unclear. Per the germline V gene, CDR1 is LNHNV and CDR2 is YYDKDF (reference sequence). Trimming pared 0 bases from V and 2 bases from J, leaving 5 bases between. The CDR3 spans 14 residues. CDR3 loop: CATSRERGNQPQHF. The CDR3 region has the DNA TGTGCCACCAGCAGAGAAAGGGGCAATCAGCCCCAGCATTTT.

J is TRBJ2-7 and V is TRBV29-1; D gene unclear. From germline, CDR1 is SQVTM and CDR2 ANQGSEA. The V and J ends lost 1 base and 2 bases respectively, with 18 bases between them. The CDR3 is 16 amino acids. The DNA for the CDR3 is TGCAGCGTTGAAGGGGTGACCGGCGTTAGCACCTACGAGCAGTACTTC. It encodes CSVEGVTGVSTYEQYF.

Here the CDR3 DNA reads TGTGCCAGCAGCTTCGGGAGCATGACCGGGGAGCTGTTTTTT. It specifies CASSFGSMTGELFF. V and J are TRBV5-6 and TRBJ2-2, with D maybe TRBD2 (6 bases). This CDR3 is built from 14 residues. V lost 2 bases and J 5 bases, leaving 10 bases between the germline ends. CDR1 is SGHDT and CDR2 is YYEEEE in the germline V gene.